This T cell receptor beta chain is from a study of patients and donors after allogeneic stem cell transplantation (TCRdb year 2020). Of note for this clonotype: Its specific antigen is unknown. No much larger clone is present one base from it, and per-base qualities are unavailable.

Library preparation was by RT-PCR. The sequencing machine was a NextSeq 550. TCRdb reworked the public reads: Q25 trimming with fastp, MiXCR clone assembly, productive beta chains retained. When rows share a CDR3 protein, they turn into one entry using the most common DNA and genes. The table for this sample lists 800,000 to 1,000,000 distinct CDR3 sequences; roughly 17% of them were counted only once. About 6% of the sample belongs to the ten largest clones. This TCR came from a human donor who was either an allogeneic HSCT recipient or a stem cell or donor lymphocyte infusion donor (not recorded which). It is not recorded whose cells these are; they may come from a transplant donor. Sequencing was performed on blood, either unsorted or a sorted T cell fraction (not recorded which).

The DNA is TGCGCCAGCAGCGTGACGGGTGTGTGCGAGCAGTACTTC. Its coded protein is CASSVTGVCEQYF. The chain uses TRBV5-1 and TRBJ2-7; the D gene is not confidently resolved. According to the germline V gene, CDR1 reads SGHRS and CDR2 reads YFSETQ. There are 13 amino acids in the CDR3, from cysteine to phenylalanine inclusive. Only CDR3 DNA is held: 39 bases, read in frame from base 1. Cut back by 4 bases and 6 bases, the V and J ends lie 14 bases apart.